The 24 T cell receptor beta chains below all came from one sample that was sequenced in a study of CXCR3-negative and CXCR3-positive naive CD8 T cells. Study observations and caveats: Naive cells positive for CXCR3 carried more hydrophobic TRB CDR3s than CXCR3-negative ones.

These TCRs' antigens remain unknown. The authors made the TRB cDNA libraries by 5' RACE using UMI labels. TCRdb processed the 5' RACE reads again and assigns one entry to each CDR3 protein, with no DNA. This sample's table has some 130,000 distinct CDR3 sequences. Sequences were obtained from naive CXCR3+ CD8+ T cells from blood. This sample's subset: CD45RO-CCR7+CD27+CD95- naive CD8+ T cells expressing CXCR3 (TNR3+). The receptors here all came from a human donor in good health. Some clones in this sample may be carry-over from other donors' samples.

The chain is built from TRBV7-9 and TRBJ2-1; the TCRdb D gene call, TRBD1, has no DNA to confirm it. The V gene's germline CDR1 is SEHNR and CDR2 FQNEAQ (reference sequence). This CDR3 is 14 amino acids long. The chain's CDR3 is CASSPGTLNNEQFF.

The chain recombines TRBV7-8 with TRBJ1-5; checking the TCRdb D call of TRBD1 is not possible without DNA. The CDR3 runs 18 residues. CDR1 and CDR2 (germline): SGHVS, FQNEAQ. CDR3 sequence reads: CASSSEGFGGGGNQPQHF.

The V gene is TRBV6-6, the J gene TRBJ2-3; lacking DNA, the TRBD1 call made by TCRdb goes unchecked. The CDR3 consists of 14 residues. Per the germline V gene, CDR1 is MNHNY and CDR2 is SVGAGI (reference sequence). CDR3 region: CASTPEDTTDTQYF.

V and J are TRBV29-1 and TRBJ1-2; the TCRdb D gene call, TRBD1, has no DNA to confirm it. The germline V gene encodes CDR1 SQVTM and CDR2 ANQGSEA. There are 15 residues in the CDR3. The CDR3 region is CSVDQTSGANYGYTF.

The rearrangement uses TRBV20-1 and TRBJ1-1; the TCRdb D gene call, TRBD1, has no DNA to confirm it. Germline V gene data show CDR1 as DFQATT and CDR2 as SNEGSKA (reference sequence). The CDR3 is 13 residues long. Here the CDR3 reads CSAGGSADTEAFF.

The chain joins TRBV20-1 to TRBJ2-1. In germline, CDR1 is DFQATT, CDR2 SNEGSKA (reference sequence). The CDR3 is 17 amino acids. The chain's CDR3 is CSARDPQSANSYNEQFF.

The chain uses TRBV28 and TRBJ2-2; TCRdb's assignment of TRBD1 cannot be checked, as there is no DNA. The CDR3 has 15 amino acids. Germline V gene sequence: CDR1 MDHEN, CDR2 SYDVKM. CDR3: CASSHPGQNTGELFF.

CDR3 residues: CASSHRKGGQETQYF. This chain joins TRBV4-1 and TRBJ2-5; the D gene TCRdb calls, TRBD1, cannot be checked with no DNA. The CDR3 totals 15 residues. From germline, CDR1 is MGHRA and CDR2 YSYEKL.

J is TRBJ1-5 and V is TRBV13; without DNA, the TCRdb call of TRBD1 cannot be checked. The CDR3 loop spans 16 amino acids. Germline values: CDR1 PRHDT, CDR2 FYEKMQ (reference sequence). Here the CDR3 reads CASSFRGDHSNQPQHF. Looking up the rest from reference TRBV13 and TRBJ1-5 gives the full variable domain: AAGVIQSPRHLIKEKRETATLKCYPIPRHDTVYWYQQGPGQDPQFLISFYEKMQSDKGSIPDRFSAQQFSDYHSELNMSSLELGDSALYFCASSFRGDHSNQPQHFGDGTRLSIL.

The gene calls are TRBV5-5 and TRBJ2-1. The CDR3 totals 16 residues. Germline V lookup: CDR1 SGHKS, CDR2 YYEKEE (reference sequence). This CDR3 reads CASSPTDLSSYNEQFF.

The V gene is TRBV29-1, the J gene TRBJ2-7; the D call from TCRdb, TRBD2, cannot be confirmed without DNA. The CDR3 runs 12 residues. Germline V gene data show CDR1 as SQVTM and CDR2 as ANQGSEA. The CDR3 spells CSVQGLAGEQYF.

J is TRBJ2-7 and V is TRBV28; TCRdb's D call of TRBD1 is untestable without DNA. The CDR3 loop spans 13 amino acids. In germline, CDR1 is MDHEN, CDR2 SYDVKM. The CDR3 is CASSLVTRGEQYF.

The V gene is TRBV5-1, the J gene TRBJ2-2; TCRdb lists TRBD2, though no DNA is available to test this call. The CDR3 consists of 14 residues. In germline, CDR1 is SGHRS, CDR2 YFSETQ. CDR3: CASSSPGRTGELFF.

V is TRBV12-3 or TRBV12-4 and J is TRBJ2-7; TCRdb designates TRBD2, a call that cannot be tested without DNA. This CDR3 is built from 15 residues. The CDR3 sequence is CASSSLGLAGGEQYF.

This chain links TRBV5-1 with TRBJ2-3; TCRdb lists TRBD1, though no DNA is available to test this call. This CDR3 spans 15 amino acids. Per the germline V gene, CDR1 is SGHRS and CDR2 is YFSETQ. This CDR3 is CASSWRQGSTDTQYF. The whole variable domain, filled in from reference TRBV5-1 and TRBJ2-3, reads KAGVTQTPRYLIKTRGQQVTLSCSPISGHRSVSWYQQTPGQGLQFLFEYFSETQRNKGNFPGRFSGRQFSNSRSEMNVSTLELGDSALYLCASSWRQGSTDTQYFGPGTRLTVL.

The chain has TRBV7-9 and TRBJ2-7; there is no DNA to check the TCRdb D call of TRBD1. The CDR3 is made up of 14 amino acids. Germline values: CDR1 SEHNR, CDR2 FQNEAQ (reference sequence). The CDR3 loop reads CASSAPTGTYEQYF.

The chain has TRBV20-1 and TRBJ2-1. Germline V gives CDR1 DFQATT, CDR2 SNEGSKA (reference sequence). This CDR3 contains 15 residues. The CDR3 region is CSARGSQNSYNEQFF.

The V call is TRBV29-1, the J call TRBJ2-2; the TCRdb D gene call, TRBD2, has no DNA to confirm it. This CDR3 is built from 15 residues. CDR1 and CDR2 from the germline V gene are SQVTM and ANQGSEA. The CDR3 loop is CSVEQAGWWSGELFF.

CDR3 sequence reads: CASSVSRLAENTGELFF. This chain uses TRBV9 with TRBJ2-2; the D call from TCRdb, TRBD2, cannot be confirmed without DNA. Germline V gene sequence: CDR1 SGDLS, CDR2 YYNGEE. This CDR3 contains 17 residues.

The genes are TRBV20-1 and TRBJ2-7; TCRdb proposes TRBD1, but this gene call is untestable without DNA. This CDR3 contains 13 residues. Germline V gene sequence: CDR1 DFQATT, CDR2 SNEGSKA (reference sequence). The CDR3 loop is CSATKTGSYEQYF.

This rearrangement joins TRBV7-2 to TRBJ2-1. Germline lookup yields CDR1 SGHTA and CDR2 FQGNSA. The CDR3 runs 14 residues. CDR3: CASSPIRSYNEQFF.

The V and J genes are TRBV6-2 or TRBV6-3 and TRBJ2-5; TCRdb proposes TRBD2, but this gene call is untestable without DNA. From germline, CDR1 is MNHEY and CDR2 SVGEGT. This CDR3 has 14 amino acids. The CDR3 loop reads CASSGTSGQETQYF.

V and J are TRBV4-3 and TRBJ1-1; TCRdb's assignment of TRBD1 cannot be checked, as there is no DNA. The CDR3 is 18 amino acids. Germline V lookup: CDR1 LGHNA, CDR2 YSLEER. CDR3 residues: CASSQEGGTGSRPTEAFF.

The genes are TRBV28 and TRBJ1-5. The CDR3 sequence is 16 residues long. CDR1 is MDHEN, CDR2 SYDVKM, per germline. The CDR3 is CASSRNFWGVGQPQHF.